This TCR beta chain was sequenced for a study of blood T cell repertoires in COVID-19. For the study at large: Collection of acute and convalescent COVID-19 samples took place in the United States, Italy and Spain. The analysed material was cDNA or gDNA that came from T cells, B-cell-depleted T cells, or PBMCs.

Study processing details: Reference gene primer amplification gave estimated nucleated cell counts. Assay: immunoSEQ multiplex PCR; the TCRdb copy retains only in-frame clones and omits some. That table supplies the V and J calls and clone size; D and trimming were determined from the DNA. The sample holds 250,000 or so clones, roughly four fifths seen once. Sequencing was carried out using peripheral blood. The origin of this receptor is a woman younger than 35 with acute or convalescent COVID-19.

The CDR3 is CASSTSPSGNTIYF. DNA of the CDR3: TGTGCCAGCAGCACCAGTCCCTCTGGAAACACCATATATTTT. The chain couples TRBV9 to TRBJ1-3; D unresolved. Trimming stripped 4 bases from V and 0 bases from J, with 8 bases between. This CDR3 region has 14 residues. Germline V gene lookup returns CDR1 SGDLS and CDR2 YYNGEE.